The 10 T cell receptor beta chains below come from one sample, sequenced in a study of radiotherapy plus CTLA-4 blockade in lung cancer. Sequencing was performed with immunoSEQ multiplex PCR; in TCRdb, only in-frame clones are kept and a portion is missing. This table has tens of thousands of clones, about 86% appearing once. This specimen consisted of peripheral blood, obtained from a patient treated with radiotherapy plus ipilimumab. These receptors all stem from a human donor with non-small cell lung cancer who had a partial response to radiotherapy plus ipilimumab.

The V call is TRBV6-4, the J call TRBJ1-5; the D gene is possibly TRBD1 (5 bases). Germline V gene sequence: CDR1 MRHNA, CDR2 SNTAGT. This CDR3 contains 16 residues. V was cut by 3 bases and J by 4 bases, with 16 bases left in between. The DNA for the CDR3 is TGTGCCAGCAGTGAAAGGGACTGCGGGAGAAATCAGCCCCAGCATTTT. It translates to CASSERDCGRNQPQHF.

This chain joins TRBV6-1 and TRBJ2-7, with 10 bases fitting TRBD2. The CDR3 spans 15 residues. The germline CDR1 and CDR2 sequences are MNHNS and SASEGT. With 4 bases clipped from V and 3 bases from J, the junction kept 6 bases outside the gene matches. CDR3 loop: CASSASASGSYEQYF. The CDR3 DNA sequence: TGTGCCAGCAGTGCGTCCGCTAGCGGGAGCTACGAGCAGTACTTC.

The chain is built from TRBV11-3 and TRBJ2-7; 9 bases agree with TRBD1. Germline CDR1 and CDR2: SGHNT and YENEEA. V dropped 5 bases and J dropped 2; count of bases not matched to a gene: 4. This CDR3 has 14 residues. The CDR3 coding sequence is TGTGCCAGCAGCCAGTGGGACAGGGCCTACGAGCAGTACTTC. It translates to CASSQWDRAYEQYF.

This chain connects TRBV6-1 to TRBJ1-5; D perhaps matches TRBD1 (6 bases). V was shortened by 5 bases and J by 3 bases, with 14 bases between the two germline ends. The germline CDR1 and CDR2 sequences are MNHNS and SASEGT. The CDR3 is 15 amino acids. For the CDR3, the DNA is TGTGCCAGCAGTTTCGACAGGAAGATCAATCAGCCCCAGCATTTT. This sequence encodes CASSFDRKINQPQHF.

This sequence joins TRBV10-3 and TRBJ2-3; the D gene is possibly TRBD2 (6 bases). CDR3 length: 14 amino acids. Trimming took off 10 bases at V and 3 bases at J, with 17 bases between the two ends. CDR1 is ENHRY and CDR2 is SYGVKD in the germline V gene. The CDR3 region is CATAGAGSTDTQYF. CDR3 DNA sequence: TGTGCCACCGCGGGTGCGGGATCTACAGATACGCAGTATTTT.

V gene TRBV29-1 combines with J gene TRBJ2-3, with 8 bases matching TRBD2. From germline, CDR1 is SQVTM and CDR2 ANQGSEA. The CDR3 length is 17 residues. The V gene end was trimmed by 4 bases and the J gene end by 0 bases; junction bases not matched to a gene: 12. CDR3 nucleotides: TGCAGCGTTGTACGCCTAGCGGGTTCCTCTAGCACAGATACGCAGTATTTT. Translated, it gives CSVVRLAGSSSTDTQYF.

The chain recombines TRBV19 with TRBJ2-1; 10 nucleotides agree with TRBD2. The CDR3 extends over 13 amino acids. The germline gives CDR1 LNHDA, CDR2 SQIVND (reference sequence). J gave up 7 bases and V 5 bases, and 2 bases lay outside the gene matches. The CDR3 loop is CASSSGLANEQFF. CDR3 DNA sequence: TGTGCCAGTAGTTCGGGACTAGCGAATGAGCAGTTCTTC.

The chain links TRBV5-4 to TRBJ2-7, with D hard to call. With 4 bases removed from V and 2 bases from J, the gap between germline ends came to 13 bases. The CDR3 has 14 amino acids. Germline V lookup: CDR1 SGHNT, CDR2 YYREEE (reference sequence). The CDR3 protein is CASSPRGSPYEQYF. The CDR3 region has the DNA TGTGCCAGCAGCCCCCGCGGCAGCCCCTACGAGCAGTACTTC.

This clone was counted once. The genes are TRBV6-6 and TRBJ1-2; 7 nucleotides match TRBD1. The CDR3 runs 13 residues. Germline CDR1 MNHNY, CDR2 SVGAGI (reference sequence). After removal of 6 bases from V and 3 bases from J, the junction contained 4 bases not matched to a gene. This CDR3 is CASRGQLDYGYTF. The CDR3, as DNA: TGTGCCAGCAGGGGACAGCTCGACTATGGCTACACCTTC.

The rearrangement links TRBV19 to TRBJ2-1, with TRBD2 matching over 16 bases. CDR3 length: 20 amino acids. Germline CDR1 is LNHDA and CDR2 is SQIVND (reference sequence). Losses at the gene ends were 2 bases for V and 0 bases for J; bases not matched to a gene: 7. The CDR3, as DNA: TGTGCCAGTAGTATACCCGGGACTAGCGGGGGGGATAGCTCCTACAATGAGCAGTTCTTC. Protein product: CASSIPGTSGGDSSYNEQFF.